This is a list of T cell receptor beta chains from one sample in a study of T-cell memory formation after mild COVID-19. TCRdb reprocessed the 5' RACE reads with MiXCR, giving one entry per CDR3 protein. The table has 530,000 or so distinct CDR3 sequences, around a sixth seen once. Material for sequencing was PBMCs or a T cell subset sorted from them (not recorded which). These TCRs come from an adult woman who had mild COVID-19 (a few samples of this study predate the infection). Cell type and time point are not known. CDR3s include the opening cysteine and the closing phenylalanine or tryptophan. A D gene is named only where the DNA matches it firmly. Part of the rows lack a size; the others show once, few, many or a class for expanded clones.

>few|TRBJ1-3|TRBV30|.
TGTGCCTGGTGGGGCCCCTCTGGAAACACCATATATTTT
CAWWGPSGNTIYF
>few|TRBJ1-4|TRBV7-6|TRBD1
TGTGCCAGCAGCTTAGCGAGGTTGACAGGGGCGAGAGAAAAACTGTTTTTT
CASSLARLTGAREKLFF
>once|TRBJ2-7|TRBV7-9|.
TGTGCCAGCAGCATCGTGGACGGCTACGAGCAGTACTTC
CASSIVDGYEQYF
>.|TRBJ1-1|TRBV20-1|TRBD1
TGCAGTGCTAGAAGGGACAGGGCTGGCACTGAAGCTTTCTTT
CSARRDRAGTEAFF
>few|TRBJ2-1|TRBV5-1|TRBD2
TGCGCCAGCGGGTTCGGTGGAACTAGCGGGGGATACAATGAGCAGTTCTTC
CASGFGGTSGGYNEQFF
>few|TRBJ2-5|TRBV12-3/TRBV12-4|TRBD2
TGTGCCAGCAGTTTAATAGGACTAGCGTTGGAGACCCAGTACTTC
CASSLIGLALETQYF
>many|TRBJ2-1|TRBV7-3|TRBD1
TGTGCCAGCAGCTCGGGACAGGGGCACAATGAGCAGTTCTTC
CASSSGQGHNEQFF
>.|TRBJ1-2|TRBV5-4|.
TGTGCCAGCAGCTCCCAGGGCGACTCTGACGGGACCTTC
CASSSQGDSDGTF
>.|TRBJ2-2|TRBV6-5|TRBD2
TGTGCCAGCAGCGGGACTAGCGGGGGGGCCGGGGAGCTGTTTTTT
CASSGTSGGAGELFF
>few|TRBJ2-7|TRBV7-6|TRBD1
TGTGCCAGCAGCTTAGACAGGGGGCGAACCTACGAGCAGTACTTC
CASSLDRGRTYEQYF
>.|TRBJ2-1|TRBV6-5|.
TGTGCCAGCAGTCCGATGCTAGGGAGCTCCTACAATGAGCAGTTCTTC
CASSPMLGSSYNEQFF
>few|TRBJ2-7|TRBV18|.
TGTGCCAGCTCACCCTACGGGAGCTACGAGCAGTACTTC
CASSPYGSYEQYF
>.|TRBJ2-3|TRBV7-9|.
TGTGCCAGCAGCTTAGCCCGGCAACGCACAGATACGCAGTATTTT
CASSLARQRTDTQYF
>few|TRBJ2-7|TRBV20-1|TRBD2
TGCAGTGCCGGAGCGGGGTCCTACGAGCAGTACTTC
CSAGAGSYEQYF
>.|TRBJ1-2|TRBV6-5|TRBD1
TGTGCCAGCAGTTACTCTCTTCCGGGACAGGGGTTTTACACCTTC
CASSYSLPGQGFYTF